The source of this TCR beta chain is a study of blood T cell repertoires in COVID-19. Authors' data handling: Estimated nucleated cell counts came from reference gene primer amplification. The repertoire was sequenced with immunoSEQ multiplex PCR; TCRdb's copy has only in-frame clones and lacks some. The DNA was the basis for D and trimming; V, J and clone size are from that table. Here the sample spans about 140,000 clones, about four fifths being singletons. Trimming stripped 4 bases from V and 0 bases from J, with 14 bases between. This CDR3 spans 16 amino acids. Germline CDR1 LGHNA, CDR2 YSLEER. V usage is TRBV4-3 and J usage is TRBJ2-3; D uncertain. This receptor was obtained from a human donor in a cohort sampled during active COVID-19. Sequenced input: peripheral blood. CDR3 region: CASSPVRGASTDTQYF. The CDR3 DNA is TGCGCCAGCAGCCCGGTACGCGGAGCTAGCACAGATACGCAGTATTTT.